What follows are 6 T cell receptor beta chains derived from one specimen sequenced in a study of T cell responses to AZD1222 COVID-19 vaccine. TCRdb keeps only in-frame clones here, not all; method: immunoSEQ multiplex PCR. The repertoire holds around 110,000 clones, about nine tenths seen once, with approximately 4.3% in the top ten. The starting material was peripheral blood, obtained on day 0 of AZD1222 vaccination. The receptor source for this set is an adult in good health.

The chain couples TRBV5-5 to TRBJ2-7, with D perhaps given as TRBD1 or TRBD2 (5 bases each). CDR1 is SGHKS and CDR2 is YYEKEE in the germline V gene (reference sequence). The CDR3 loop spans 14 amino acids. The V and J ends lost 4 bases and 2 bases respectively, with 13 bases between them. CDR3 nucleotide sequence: TGTGCCAGCAGCACCGGGACCCACACCTACGAGCAGTACTTC. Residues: CASSTGTHTYEQYF.

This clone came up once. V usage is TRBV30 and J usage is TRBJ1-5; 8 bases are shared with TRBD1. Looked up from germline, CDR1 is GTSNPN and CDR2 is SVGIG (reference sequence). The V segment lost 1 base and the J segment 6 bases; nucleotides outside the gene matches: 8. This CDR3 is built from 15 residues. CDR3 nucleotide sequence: TGTGCCTGGAGTGAACGCTCAGGGGGCTTTCAGCCCCAGCATTTT. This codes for CAWSERSGGFQPQHF. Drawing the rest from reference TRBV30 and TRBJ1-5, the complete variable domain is SQTIHQWPATLVQPVGSPLSLECTVEGTSNPNLYWYRQAAGRGLQLLFYSVGIGQISSEVPQNLSASRPQDRQFILSSKKLLLSDSGFYLCAWSERSGGFQPQHFGDGTRLSIL.

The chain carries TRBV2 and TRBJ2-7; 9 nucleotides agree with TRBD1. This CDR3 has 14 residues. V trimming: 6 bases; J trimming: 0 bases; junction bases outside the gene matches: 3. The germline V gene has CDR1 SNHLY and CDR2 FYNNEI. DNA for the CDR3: TGTGCCAGCAGCGGGACAGGGCCCTCCTACGAGCAGTACTTC. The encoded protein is CASSGTGPSYEQYF.

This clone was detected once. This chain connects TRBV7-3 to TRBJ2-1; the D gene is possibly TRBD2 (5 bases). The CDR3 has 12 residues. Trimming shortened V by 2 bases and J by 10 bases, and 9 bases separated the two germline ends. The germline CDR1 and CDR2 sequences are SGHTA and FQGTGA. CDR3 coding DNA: TGTGCCAGCAGCTTAGCCAGCGGCGAGCAGTTCTTC. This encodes CASSLASGEQFF.

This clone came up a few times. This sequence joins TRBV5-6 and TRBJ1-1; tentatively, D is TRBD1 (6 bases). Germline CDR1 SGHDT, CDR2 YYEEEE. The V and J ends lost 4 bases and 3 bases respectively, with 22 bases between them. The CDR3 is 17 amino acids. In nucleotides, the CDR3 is TGTGCCAGCAGCCATTCCGGGACATTAAGGTTGTACACTGAAGCTTTCTTT. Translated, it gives CASSHSGTLRLYTEAFF.

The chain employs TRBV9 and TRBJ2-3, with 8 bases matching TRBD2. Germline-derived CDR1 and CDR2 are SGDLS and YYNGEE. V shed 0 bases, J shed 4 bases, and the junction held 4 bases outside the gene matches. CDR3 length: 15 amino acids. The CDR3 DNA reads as TGTGCCAGCAGCGTAGTCGGTAGCGGGGCAGATACGCAGTATTTT. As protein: CASSVVGSGADTQYF.